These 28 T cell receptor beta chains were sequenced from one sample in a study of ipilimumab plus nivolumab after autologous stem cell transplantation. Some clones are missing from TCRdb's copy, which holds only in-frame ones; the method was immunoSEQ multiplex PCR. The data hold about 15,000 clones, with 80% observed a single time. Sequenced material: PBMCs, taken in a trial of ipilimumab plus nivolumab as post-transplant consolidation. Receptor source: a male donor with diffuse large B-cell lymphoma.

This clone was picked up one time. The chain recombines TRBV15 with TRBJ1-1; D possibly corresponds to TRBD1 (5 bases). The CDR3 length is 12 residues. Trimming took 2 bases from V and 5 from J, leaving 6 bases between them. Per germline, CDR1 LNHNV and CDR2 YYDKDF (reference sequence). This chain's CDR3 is CATSRQGTEAFF. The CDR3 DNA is TGTGCCACCAGCAGACAGGGAACTGAAGCTTTCTTT.

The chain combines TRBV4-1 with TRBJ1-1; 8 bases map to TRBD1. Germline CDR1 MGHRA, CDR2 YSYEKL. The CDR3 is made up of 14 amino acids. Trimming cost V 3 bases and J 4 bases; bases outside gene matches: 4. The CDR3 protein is CASSHPTGGTEAFF. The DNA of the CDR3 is TGCGCCAGCAGCCATCCAACAGGGGGCACTGAAGCTTTCTTT.

The CDR3 spells CASSLADSLEAFF. The CDR3 DNA reads as TGTGCCAGCAGCTTAGCCGACAGTCTCGAAGCTTTCTTT. The chain couples TRBV7-6 to TRBJ1-1; D perhaps matches TRBD1 (5 bases). The CDR3 extends over 13 amino acids. V lost 0 bases and J lost 8, with 10 bases in between. The V gene's germline CDR1 is SGHVS and CDR2 FNYEAQ.

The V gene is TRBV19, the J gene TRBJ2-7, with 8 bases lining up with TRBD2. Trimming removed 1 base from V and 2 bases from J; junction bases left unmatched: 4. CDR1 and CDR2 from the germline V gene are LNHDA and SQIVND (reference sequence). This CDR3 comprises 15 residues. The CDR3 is CASSIGRGAAYEQYF. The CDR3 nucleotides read TGTGCCAGTAGTATAGGGCGGGGGGCCGCCTACGAGCAGTACTTC.

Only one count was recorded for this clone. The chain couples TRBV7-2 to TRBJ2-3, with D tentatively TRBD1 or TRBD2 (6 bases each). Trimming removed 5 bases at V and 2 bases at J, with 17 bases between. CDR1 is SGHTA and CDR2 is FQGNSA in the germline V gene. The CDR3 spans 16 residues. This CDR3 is CASSQRSGGLTDTQYF. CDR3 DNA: TGTGCCAGCAGCCAGAGGAGTGGGGGGCTCACAGATACGCAGTATTTT. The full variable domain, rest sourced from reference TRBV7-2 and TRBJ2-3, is GAGVSQSPSNKVTEKGKDVELRCDPISGHTALYWYRQSLGQGLEFLIYFQGNSAPDKSGLPSDRFSAERTGGSVSTLTIQRTQQEDSAVYLCASSQRSGGLTDTQYFGPGTRLTVL.

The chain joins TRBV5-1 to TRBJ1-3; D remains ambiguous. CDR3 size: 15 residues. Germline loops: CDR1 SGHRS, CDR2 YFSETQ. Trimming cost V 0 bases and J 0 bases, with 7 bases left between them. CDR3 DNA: TGCGCCAGCAGCTTGGGGGATAACTCTGGAAACACCATATATTTT. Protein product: CASSLGDNSGNTIYF. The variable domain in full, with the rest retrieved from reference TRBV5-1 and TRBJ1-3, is KAGVTQTPRYLIKTRGQQVTLSCSPISGHRSVSWYQQTPGQGLQFLFEYFSETQRNKGNFPGRFSGRQFSNSRSEMNVSTLELGDSALYLCASSLGDNSGNTIYFGEGSWLTVV.

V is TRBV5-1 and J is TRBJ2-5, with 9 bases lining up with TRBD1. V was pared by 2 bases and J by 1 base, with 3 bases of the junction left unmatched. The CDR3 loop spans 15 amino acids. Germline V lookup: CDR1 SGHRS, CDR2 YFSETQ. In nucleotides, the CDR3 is TGCGCCAGCAGCTTTTGGACAGGGGCCCAAGAGACCCAGTACTTC. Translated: CASSFWTGAQETQYF.

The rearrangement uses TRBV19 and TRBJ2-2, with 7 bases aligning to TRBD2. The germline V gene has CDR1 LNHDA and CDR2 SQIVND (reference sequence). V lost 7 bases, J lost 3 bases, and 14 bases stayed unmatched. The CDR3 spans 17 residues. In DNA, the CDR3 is TGTGCCAGTACTCCGGGGGGAGCCCGGGGGGACACCGGGGAGCTGTTTTTT. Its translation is CASTPGGARGDTGELFF.

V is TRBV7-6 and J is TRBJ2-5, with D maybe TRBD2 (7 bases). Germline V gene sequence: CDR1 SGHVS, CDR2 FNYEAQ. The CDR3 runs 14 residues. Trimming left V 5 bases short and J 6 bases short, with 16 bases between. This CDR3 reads CASSPVGGHKTQYF. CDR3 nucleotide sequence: TGTGCCAGCAGCCCTGTCGGGGGGCACAAGACCCAGTACTTC.

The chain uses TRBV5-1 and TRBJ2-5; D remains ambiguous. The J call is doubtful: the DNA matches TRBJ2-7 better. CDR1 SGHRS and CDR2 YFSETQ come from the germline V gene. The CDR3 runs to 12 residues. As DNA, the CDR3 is TGCGCCAGCAGCTTGGACGACTACGAGCAGTACTTC. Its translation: CASSLDDYEQYF.

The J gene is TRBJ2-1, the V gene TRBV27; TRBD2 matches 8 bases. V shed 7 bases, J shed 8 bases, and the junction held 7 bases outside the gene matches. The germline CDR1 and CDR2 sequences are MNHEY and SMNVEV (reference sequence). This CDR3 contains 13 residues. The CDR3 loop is CASTDSGGDEQFF. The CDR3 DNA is TGTGCCAGCACAGATTCGGGGGGGGATGAGCAGTTCTTC.

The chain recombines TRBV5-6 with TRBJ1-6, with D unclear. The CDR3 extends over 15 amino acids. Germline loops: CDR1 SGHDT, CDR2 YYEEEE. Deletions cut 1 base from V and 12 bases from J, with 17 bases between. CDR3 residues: CASSLLSEEGGPLHF. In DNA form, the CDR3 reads TGTGCCAGCAGCTTGCTTTCGGAGGAGGGTGGACCCCTCCACTTT.

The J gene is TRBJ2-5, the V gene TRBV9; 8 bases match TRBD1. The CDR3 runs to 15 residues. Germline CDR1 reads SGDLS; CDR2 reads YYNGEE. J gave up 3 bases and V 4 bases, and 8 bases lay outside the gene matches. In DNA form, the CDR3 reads TGTGCCAGCAGCTGGACAGGGACGAAGGAAGAGACCCAGTACTTC. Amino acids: CASSWTGTKEETQYF. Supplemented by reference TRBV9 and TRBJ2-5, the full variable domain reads DSGVTQTPKHLITATGQRVTLRCSPRSGDLSVYWYQQSLDQGLQFLIQYYNGEERAKGNILERFSAQQFPDLHSELNLSSLELGDSALYFCASSWTGTKEETQYFGPGTRLLVL.

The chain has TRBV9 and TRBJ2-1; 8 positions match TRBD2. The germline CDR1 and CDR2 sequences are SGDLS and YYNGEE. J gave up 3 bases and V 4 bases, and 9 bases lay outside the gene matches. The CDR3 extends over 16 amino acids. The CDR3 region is CASSPGGGTSYNEQFF. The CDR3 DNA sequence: TGTGCCAGCAGCCCGGGGGGGGGCACGAGCTACAATGAGCAGTTCTTC.

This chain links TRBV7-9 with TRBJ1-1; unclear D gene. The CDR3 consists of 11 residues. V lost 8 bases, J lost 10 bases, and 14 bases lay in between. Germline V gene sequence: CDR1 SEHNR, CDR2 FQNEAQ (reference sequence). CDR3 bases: TGTGCCAGCTTCTCCGGGGTCGGAGCTTTCTTT. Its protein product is CASFSGVGAFF.

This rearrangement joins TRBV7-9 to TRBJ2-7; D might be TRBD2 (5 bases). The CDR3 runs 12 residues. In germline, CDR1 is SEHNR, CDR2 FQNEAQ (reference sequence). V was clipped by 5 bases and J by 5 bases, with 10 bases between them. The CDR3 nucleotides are TGTGCCAGCAGCCAGGAGGAGCACGAGCAGTACTTC. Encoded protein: CASSQEEHEQYF.

The CDR3 here is CASSQSPGGYEQYF. The CDR3 bases are TGTGCCAGCAGCCAATCACCAGGGGGCTACGAGCAGTACTTC. The chain recombines TRBV5-4 with TRBJ2-5, with 7 positions matching TRBD1. The DNA end favors TRBJ2-7, so the J call may be wrong. The CDR3 contains 14 residues. From germline, CDR1 is SGHNT and CDR2 YYREEE (reference sequence).

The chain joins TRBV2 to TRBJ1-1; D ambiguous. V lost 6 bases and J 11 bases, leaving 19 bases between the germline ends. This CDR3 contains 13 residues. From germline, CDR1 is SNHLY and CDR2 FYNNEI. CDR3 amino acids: CASRAQTVGEAFF. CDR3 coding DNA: TGTGCCAGCAGGGCCCAGACGGTGGGAGAGGCTTTCTTT.

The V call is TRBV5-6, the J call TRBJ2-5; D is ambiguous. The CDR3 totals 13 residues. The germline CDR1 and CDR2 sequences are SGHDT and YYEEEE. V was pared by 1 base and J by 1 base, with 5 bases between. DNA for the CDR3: TGTGCCAGCAGCTTGATTGTCCAAGAGACCCAGTACTTC. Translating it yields CASSLIVQETQYF.

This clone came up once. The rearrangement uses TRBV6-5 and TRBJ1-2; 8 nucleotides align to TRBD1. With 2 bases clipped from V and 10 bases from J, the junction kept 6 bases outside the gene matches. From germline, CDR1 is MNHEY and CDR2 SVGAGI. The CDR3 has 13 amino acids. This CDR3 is CASSYVRQGYYTF. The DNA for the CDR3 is TGTGCCAGCAGTTACGTAAGACAGGGGTACTACACCTTC.

The CDR3 spells CASSWGGSTYEQYF. The CDR3 region has the DNA TGTGCCAGCAGCTGGGGGGGGTCCACCTACGAGCAGTACTTC. The chain employs TRBV5-6 and TRBJ2-7, with 7 bases identical to TRBD2. There are 14 residues in the CDR3. Unmatched junction bases numbered 5, after V lost 3 bases and J lost 2 bases. Germline V CDR1 and CDR2: SGHDT, YYEEEE.

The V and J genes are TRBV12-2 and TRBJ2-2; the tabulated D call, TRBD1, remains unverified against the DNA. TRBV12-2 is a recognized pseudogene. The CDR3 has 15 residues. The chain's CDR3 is CASRTPGSNTGELFF. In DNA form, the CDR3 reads TGTGCAAGTCGCACCCCAGGGTCGAACACCGGGGAGCTGTTTTTT.

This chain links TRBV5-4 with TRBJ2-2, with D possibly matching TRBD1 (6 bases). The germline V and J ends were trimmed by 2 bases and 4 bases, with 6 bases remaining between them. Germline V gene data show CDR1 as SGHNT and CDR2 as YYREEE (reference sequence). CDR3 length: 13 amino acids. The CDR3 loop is CASSLGGTGELFF. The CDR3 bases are TGTGCCAGCAGCTTAGGGGGCACCGGGGAGCTGTTTTTT.

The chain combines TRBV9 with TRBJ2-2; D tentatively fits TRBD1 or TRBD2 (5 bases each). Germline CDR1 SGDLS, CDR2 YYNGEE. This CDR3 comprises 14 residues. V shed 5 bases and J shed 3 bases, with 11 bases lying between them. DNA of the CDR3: TGTGCCAGCAGGGGACGCTTGTACACCGGGGAGCTGTTTTTT. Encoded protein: CASRGRLYTGELFF.

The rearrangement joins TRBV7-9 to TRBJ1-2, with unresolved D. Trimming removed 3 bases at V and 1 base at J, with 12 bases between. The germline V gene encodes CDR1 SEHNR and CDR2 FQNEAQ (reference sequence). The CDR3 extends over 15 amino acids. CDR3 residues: CASSFWEGNNYGYTF. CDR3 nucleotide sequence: TGTGCCAGCAGCTTCTGGGAGGGCAATAACTATGGCTACACCTTC.

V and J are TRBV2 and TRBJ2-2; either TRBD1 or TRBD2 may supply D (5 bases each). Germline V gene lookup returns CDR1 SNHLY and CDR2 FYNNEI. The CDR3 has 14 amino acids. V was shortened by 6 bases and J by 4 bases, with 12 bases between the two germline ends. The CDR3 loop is CASSPRGATGELFF. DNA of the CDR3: TGTGCCAGCAGCCCCCGAGGGGCCACCGGGGAGCTGTTTTTT.

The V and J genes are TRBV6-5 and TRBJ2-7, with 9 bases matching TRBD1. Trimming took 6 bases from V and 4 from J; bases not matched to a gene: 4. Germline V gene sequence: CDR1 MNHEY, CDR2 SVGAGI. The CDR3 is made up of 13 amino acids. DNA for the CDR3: TGTGCCAGCAGGGGGACAGGGCTTTACGAGCAGTACTTC. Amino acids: CASRGTGLYEQYF.

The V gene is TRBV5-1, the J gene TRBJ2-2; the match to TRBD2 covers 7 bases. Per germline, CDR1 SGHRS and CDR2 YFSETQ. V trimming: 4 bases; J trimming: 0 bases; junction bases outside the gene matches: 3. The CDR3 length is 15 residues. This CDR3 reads CASSPGTTNTGELFF. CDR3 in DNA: TGCGCCAGCAGCCCCGGGACTACGAACACCGGGGAGCTGTTTTTT.